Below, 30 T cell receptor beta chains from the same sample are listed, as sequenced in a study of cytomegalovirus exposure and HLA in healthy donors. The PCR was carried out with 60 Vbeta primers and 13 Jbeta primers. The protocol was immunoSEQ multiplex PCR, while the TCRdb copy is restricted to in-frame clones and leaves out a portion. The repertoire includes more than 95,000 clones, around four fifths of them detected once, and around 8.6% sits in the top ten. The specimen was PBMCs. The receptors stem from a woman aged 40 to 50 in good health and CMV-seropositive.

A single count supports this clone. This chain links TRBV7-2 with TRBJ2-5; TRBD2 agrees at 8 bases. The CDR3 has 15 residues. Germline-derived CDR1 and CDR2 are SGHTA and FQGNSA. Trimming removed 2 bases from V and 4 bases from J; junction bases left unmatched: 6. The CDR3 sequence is CASSLSGGGTETQYF. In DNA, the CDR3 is TGTGCCAGCAGCTTAAGCGGCGGGGGGACAGAGACCCAGTACTTC.

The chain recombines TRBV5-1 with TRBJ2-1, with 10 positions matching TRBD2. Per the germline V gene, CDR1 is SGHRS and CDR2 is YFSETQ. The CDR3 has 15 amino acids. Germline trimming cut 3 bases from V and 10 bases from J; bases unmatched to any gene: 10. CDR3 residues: CASSYSGGAGQEQFF. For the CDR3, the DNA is TGCGCCAGCAGCTACAGCGGGGGGGCCGGTCAGGAGCAGTTCTTC. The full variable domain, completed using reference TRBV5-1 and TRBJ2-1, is KAGVTQTPRYLIKTRGQQVTLSCSPISGHRSVSWYQQTPGQGLQFLFEYFSETQRNKGNFPGRFSGRQFSNSRSEMNVSTLELGDSALYLCASSYSGGAGQEQFFGPGTRLTVL.

Here the CDR3 reads CASSQVLRDRNTEAFF. CDR3 DNA sequence: TGCGCCAGCAGCCAAGTCCTCCGGGACAGAAACACTGAAGCTTTCTTT. The chain combines TRBV4-1 with TRBJ1-1, with 7 bases that match TRBD1. This CDR3 is built from 16 residues. The V gene's germline CDR1 is MGHRA and CDR2 YSYEKL. After removal of 1 base from V and 2 bases from J, the junction contained 7 bases not matched to a gene.

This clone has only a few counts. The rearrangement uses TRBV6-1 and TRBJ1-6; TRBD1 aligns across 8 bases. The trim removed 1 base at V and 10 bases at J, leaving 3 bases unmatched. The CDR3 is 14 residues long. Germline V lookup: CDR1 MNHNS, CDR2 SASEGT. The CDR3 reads CASSEGTGMSPLHF. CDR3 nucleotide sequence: TGTGCCAGCAGTGAAGGGACAGGGATGTCACCCCTCCACTTT.

CDR3 sequence reads: CAISDGQGSSYGYTF. The DNA of the CDR3 is TGTGCCATCAGTGACGGACAGGGGAGTTCCTATGGCTACACCTTC. The V call is TRBV10-3, the J call TRBJ1-2, with 9 bases matching TRBD1. The germline V gene has CDR1 ENHRY and CDR2 SYGVKD. The CDR3 length is 15 residues. V shed 3 bases, J shed 4 bases, and the junction held 6 bases outside the gene matches.

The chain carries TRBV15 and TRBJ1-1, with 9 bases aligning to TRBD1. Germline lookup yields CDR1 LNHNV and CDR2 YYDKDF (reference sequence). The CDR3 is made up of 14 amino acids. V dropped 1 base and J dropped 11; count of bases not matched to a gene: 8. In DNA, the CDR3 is TGTGCCACCAGCAGAGGGACAGGGGTTTATGGCGCTTTCTTT. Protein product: CATSRGTGVYGAFF.

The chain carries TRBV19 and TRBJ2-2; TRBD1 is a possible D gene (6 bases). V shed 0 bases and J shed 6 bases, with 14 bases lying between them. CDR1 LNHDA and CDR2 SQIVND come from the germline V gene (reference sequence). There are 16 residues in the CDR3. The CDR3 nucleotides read TGTGCCAGTAGTATAGATCCAATACAGGGAGCCGGGGAGCTGTTTTTT. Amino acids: CASSIDPIQGAGELFF.

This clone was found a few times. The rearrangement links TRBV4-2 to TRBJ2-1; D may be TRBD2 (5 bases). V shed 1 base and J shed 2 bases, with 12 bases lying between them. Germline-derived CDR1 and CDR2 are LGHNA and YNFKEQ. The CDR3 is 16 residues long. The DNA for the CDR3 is TGTGCCAGCAGCCAAGTTACCGGGGTGGCCTACAATGAGCAGTTCTTC. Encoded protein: CASSQVTGVAYNEQFF.

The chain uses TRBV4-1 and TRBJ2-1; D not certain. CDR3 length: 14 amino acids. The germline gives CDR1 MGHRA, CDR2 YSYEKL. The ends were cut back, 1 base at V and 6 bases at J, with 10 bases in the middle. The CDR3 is CASSQVLAVNEQFF. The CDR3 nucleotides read TGCGCCAGCAGCCAAGTACTTGCTGTCAATGAGCAGTTCTTC.

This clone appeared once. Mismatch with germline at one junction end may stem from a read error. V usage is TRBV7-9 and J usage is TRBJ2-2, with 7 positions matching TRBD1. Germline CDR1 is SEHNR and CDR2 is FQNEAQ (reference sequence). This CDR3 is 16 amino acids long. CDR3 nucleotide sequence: TGTTCCAGCAGCTTCAGGGGGAGCGCGAACACCGGGGAGCTGTTTTTT. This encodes CSSSFRGSANTGELFF.

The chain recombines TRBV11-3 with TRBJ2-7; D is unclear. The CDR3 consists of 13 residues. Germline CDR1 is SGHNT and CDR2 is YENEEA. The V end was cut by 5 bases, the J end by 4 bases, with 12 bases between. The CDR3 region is CASSPGDIYEQYF. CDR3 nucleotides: TGTGCCAGCAGCCCTGGAGATATTTACGAGCAGTACTTC.

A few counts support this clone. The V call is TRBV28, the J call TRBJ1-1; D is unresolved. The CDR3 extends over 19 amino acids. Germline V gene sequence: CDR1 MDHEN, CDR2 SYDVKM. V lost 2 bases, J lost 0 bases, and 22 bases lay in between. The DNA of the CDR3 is TGTGCCAGCAGTTTAGTTCACTTAGGAGGCCCTCATCTGAACACTGAAGCTTTCTTT. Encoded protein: CASSLVHLGGPHLNTEAFF.

CDR3 nucleotides: TGTGCCAGCAGCTGGGGAGAAAGCAATCAGCCCCAGCATTTT. It is translated as CASSWGESNQPQHF. The genes are TRBV14 and TRBJ1-5; D not certain. This CDR3 is 14 amino acids long. Trimming removed 5 bases at V and 1 base at J, with 9 bases between. CDR1 and CDR2 (germline): SGHDN, FVKESK.

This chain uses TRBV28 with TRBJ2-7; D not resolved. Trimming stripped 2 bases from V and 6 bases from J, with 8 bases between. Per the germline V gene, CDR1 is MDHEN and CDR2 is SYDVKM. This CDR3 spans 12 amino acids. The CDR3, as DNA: TGTGCCAGCAGTTTAAGCCCGGTCGAGCAGTACTTC. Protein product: CASSLSPVEQYF.

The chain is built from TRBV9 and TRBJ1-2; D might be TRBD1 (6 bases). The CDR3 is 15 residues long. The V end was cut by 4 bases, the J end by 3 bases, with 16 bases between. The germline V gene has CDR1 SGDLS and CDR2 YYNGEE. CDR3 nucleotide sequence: TGTGCCAGCAGCTCCGGGGACACCCGAGACTATGGCTACACCTTC. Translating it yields CASSSGDTRDYGYTF.

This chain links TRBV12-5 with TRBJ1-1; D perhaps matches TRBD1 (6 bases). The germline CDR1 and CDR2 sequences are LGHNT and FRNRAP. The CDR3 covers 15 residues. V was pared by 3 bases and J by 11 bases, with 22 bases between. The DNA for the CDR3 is TGTGCTAGTGGTTTTCGTTTGGGGGCTTCAATCGCGGCTTTCTTT. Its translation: CASGFRLGASIAAFF.

The CDR3 reads CAIRADTLGQPQHF. The CDR3 nucleotides are TGTGCCATCAGAGCCGACACATTGGGTCAGCCCCAGCATTTT. The V and J genes are TRBV10-3 and TRBJ1-5; the D is unclear. Germline V gene data show CDR1 as ENHRY and CDR2 as SYGVKD. CDR3 size: 14 residues. V lost 6 bases and J lost 6, with 15 bases in between.

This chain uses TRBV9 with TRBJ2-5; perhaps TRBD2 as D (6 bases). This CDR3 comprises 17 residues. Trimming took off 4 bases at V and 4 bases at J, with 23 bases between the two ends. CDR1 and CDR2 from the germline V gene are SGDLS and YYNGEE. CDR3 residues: CASSPVGFRDSPETQYF. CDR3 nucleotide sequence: TGTGCCAGCAGCCCTGTAGGATTCCGGGACTCCCCAGAGACCCAGTACTTC.

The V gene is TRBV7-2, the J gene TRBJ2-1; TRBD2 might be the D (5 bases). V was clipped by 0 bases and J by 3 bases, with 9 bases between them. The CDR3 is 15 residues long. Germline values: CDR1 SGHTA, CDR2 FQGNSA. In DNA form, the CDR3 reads TGTGCCAGCAGCTTAGCAACTAGGGTCTACAATGAGCAGTTCTTC. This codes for CASSLATRVYNEQFF.

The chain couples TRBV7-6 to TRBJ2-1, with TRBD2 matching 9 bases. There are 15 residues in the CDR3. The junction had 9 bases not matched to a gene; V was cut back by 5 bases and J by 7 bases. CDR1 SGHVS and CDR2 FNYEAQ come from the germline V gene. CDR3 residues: CASSPRAGGRNEQFF. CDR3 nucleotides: TGTGCCAGCAGCCCTCGAGCGGGAGGTAGAAATGAGCAGTTCTTC.

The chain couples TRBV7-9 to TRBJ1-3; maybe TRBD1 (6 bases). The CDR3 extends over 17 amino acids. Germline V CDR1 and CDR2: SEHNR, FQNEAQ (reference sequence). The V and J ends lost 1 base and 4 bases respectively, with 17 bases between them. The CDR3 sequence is CASSLGPTGKEGNTIYF. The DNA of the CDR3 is TGTGCCAGCAGCTTAGGTCCTACAGGGAAGGAAGGAAACACCATATATTTT.

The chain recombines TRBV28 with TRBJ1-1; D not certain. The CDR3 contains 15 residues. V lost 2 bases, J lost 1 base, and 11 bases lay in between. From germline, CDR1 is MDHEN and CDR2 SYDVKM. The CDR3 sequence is CASSLSFPKNTEAFF. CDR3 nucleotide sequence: TGTGCCAGCAGTTTAAGCTTCCCAAAGAACACTGAAGCTTTCTTT.

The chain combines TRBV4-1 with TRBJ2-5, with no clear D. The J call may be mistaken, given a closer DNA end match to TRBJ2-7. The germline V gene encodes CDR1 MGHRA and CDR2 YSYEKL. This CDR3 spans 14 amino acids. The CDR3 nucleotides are TGCGCCAGCAGCCAATGGGCGATAACCTACGAGCAGTACTTC. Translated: CASSQWAITYEQYF.

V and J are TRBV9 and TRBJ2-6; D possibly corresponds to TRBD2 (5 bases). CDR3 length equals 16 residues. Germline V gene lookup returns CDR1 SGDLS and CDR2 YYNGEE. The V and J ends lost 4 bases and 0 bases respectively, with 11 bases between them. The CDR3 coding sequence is TGTGCCAGCAGCCCGGGAAGGATCTCTGGGGCCAACGTCCTGACTTTC. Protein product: CASSPGRISGANVLTF.

The CDR3, as DNA: TGCGCCAGCAGCTTGTTCACTGCTAGCGGGGGGGCGAACACCGGGGAGCTGTTTTTT. It encodes CASSLFTASGGANTGELFF. This chain connects TRBV5-1 to TRBJ2-2; 12 bases map to TRBD2. Germline V lookup: CDR1 SGHRS, CDR2 YFSETQ. The CDR3 contains 19 residues. The V segment lost 1 base and the J segment 0 bases; nucleotides outside the gene matches: 7.

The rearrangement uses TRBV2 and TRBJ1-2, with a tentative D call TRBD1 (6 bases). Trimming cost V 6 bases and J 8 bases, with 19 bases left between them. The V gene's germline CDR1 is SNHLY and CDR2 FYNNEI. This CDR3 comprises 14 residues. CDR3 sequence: CASSGTPGVDGYTF. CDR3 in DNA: TGTGCCAGCAGCGGGACCCCAGGGGTCGACGGCTACACCTTC.

The CDR3 sequence is CASSVGTASYEQYF. The CDR3 nucleotides are TGTGCCAGCAGCGTTGGGACAGCCTCCTACGAGCAGTACTTC. The chain recombines TRBV9 with TRBJ2-7, with 7 bases aligning to TRBD1. Per the germline V gene, CDR1 is SGDLS and CDR2 is YYNGEE. The CDR3 runs to 14 residues. Trimming cost V 2 bases and J 0 bases; bases outside gene matches: 2.

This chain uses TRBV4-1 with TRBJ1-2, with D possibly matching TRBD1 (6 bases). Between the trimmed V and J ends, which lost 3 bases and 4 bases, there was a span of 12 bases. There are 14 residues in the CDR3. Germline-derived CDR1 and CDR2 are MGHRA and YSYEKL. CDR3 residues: CASSQRGAPYGYTF. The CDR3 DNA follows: TGCGCCAGCAGCCAGCGGGGGGCTCCCTATGGCTACACCTTC.

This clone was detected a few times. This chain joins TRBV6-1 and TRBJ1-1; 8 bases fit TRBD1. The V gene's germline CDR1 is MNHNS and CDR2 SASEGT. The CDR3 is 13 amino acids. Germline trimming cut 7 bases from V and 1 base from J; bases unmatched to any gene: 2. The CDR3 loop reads CASNDRGNTEAFF. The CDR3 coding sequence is TGTGCCAGCAACGACAGGGGGAACACTGAAGCTTTCTTT.

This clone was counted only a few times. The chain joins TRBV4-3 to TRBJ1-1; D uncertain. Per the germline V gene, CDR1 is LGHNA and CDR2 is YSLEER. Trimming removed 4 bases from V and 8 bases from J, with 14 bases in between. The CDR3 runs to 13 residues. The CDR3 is CASSRAVGREAFF. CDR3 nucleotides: TGCGCCAGCAGCCGGGCAGTCGGAAGGGAAGCTTTCTTT.